The 27 T cell receptor beta chains given below trace back to one sample, sequenced in a study of graft-versus-host responses after intestinal transplantation. No antigen is known for these receptors. Assay used: immunoSEQ multiplex PCR; TCRdb lists only in-frame clones, some missing. The sample has about 120,000 clones, roughly 95% seen once. Sequenced here: unstimulated CD8+ T cells sorted from spleen or lymph node cells, sampled before intestinal transplant. These TCRs come from a human donor who received an intestinal transplant.

The chain couples TRBV30 to TRBJ1-2, with D possibly being TRBD1 (5 bases). Germline CDR1 and CDR2: GTSNPN and SVGIG (reference sequence). With 4 bases removed from V and 3 bases from J, the gap between germline ends came to 15 bases. There are 14 residues in the CDR3. The CDR3: CAWTTGGTYYGYTF. In DNA, the CDR3 is TGTGCCTGGACCACGGGGGGGACTTACTATGGCTACACCTTC.

The V gene is TRBV19, the J gene TRBJ2-7; D may be TRBD1 or TRBD2 (5 bases each). CDR3 size: 14 residues. In germline, CDR1 is LNHDA, CDR2 SQIVND (reference sequence). V lost 3 bases and J 2 bases, leaving 11 bases between the germline ends. The CDR3 DNA is TGTGCCAGTAGTATCGGGGCAGGGCCCTACGAGCAGTACTTC. Translated: CASSIGAGPYEQYF.

The CDR3 DNA follows: TGCGCCAGCAGCCAAGATGGACTAGCGGGAGGGCCGAATGAGCAGTTCTTC. It encodes CASSQDGLAGGPNEQFF. The chain is built from TRBV4-3 and TRBJ2-1, with 15 bases aligning to TRBD2. Germline lookup yields CDR1 LGHNA and CDR2 YSLEER. Germline trimming cut 0 bases from V and 7 bases from J; bases unmatched to any gene: 4. This CDR3 contains 17 residues.

This clone has only one observation. The genes are TRBV9 and TRBJ2-1; 11 bases align to TRBD1. Germline loops: CDR1 SGDLS, CDR2 YYNGEE. V trimming: 3 bases; J trimming: 7 bases; junction bases outside the gene matches: 9. The CDR3 loop spans 16 amino acids. The CDR3 sequence: CASSASRDRGMNEQFF. The CDR3 nucleotides are TGTGCCAGCAGCGCGTCCCGGGACAGGGGGATGAATGAGCAGTTCTTC.

This clone was counted a few times. The V call is TRBV19, the J call TRBJ2-7; D ambiguous. The CDR3 is 14 amino acids. V was shortened by 5 bases and J by 6 bases, with 17 bases between the two germline ends. The germline V gene encodes CDR1 LNHDA and CDR2 SQIVND (reference sequence). The CDR3 sequence: CASSVISVAGEQYF. DNA for the CDR3: TGTGCCAGTAGTGTCATCTCGGTCGCTGGCGAGCAGTACTTC.

This CDR3 reads CASSTRAEGTLDEQFF. The CDR3 coding sequence is TGTGCCAGCAGCACCCGAGCCGAGGGTACCTTGGATGAGCAGTTCTTC. The V gene is TRBV7-3, the J gene TRBJ2-1; maybe TRBD2 (5 bases). Germline CDR1 and CDR2: SGHTA and FQGTGA. This CDR3 is 16 amino acids long. Trimming cost V 5 bases and J 8 bases, with 22 bases left between them.

The count of this clone is one. This chain uses TRBV4-1 with TRBJ2-1, with 7 bases identical to TRBD2. CDR1 MGHRA and CDR2 YSYEKL come from the germline V gene. Trimming removed 1 base from V and 8 bases from J; junction bases left unmatched: 14. This CDR3 is built from 17 residues. Here the CDR3 reads CASSQVLTSRWGDEQFF. The CDR3 DNA follows: TGCGCCAGCAGCCAAGTACTGACTAGCCGGTGGGGGGATGAGCAGTTCTTC.

V gene TRBV9 combines with J gene TRBJ2-7, with 8 bases lining up with TRBD2. This CDR3 is built from 16 residues. Germline V CDR1 and CDR2: SGDLS, YYNGEE. The ends lost 4 bases at V and 0 bases at J; junction bases unmatched: 9. CDR3 region: CASSSGGSTSSYEQYF. CDR3 bases: TGTGCCAGCAGCAGCGGGGGCAGTACAAGCTCCTACGAGCAGTACTTC.

The chain has TRBV28 and TRBJ2-1; D unclear. V lost 7 bases, J lost 0 bases, and 13 bases lay in between. Germline CDR1 and CDR2: MDHEN and SYDVKM. CDR3 length: 15 residues. The CDR3, as DNA: TGTGCCAGCACGGTCCGGAAGAGCTCCTACAATGAGCAGTTCTTC. It codes for CASTVRKSSYNEQFF. Looking up the rest from reference TRBV28 and TRBJ2-1 gives the full variable domain: DVKVTQSSRYLVKRTGEKVFLECVQDMDHENMFWYRQDPGLGLRLIYFSYDVKMKEKGDIPEGYSVSREKKERFSLILESASTNQTSMYLCASTVRKSSYNEQFFGPGTRLTVL.

The chain carries TRBV7-8 and TRBJ2-7, with 15 bases aligning to TRBD2. The ends lost 5 bases at V and 3 bases at J; junction bases unmatched: 11. CDR1 is SGHVS and CDR2 is FQNEAQ in the germline V gene. This CDR3 has 18 residues. The CDR3 reads CASSPRTSGRALGYEQYF. The CDR3 DNA sequence: TGTGCCAGCAGCCCCCGGACTAGCGGGAGGGCCCTCGGCTACGAGCAGTACTTC.

The V and J genes are TRBV6-5 and TRBJ1-2; tentative D call: TRBD1 (5 bases). The CDR3 is 14 residues long. With 1 base removed from V and 8 bases from J, the gap between germline ends came to 14 bases. Germline V gives CDR1 MNHEY, CDR2 SVGAGI. This chain's CDR3 is CASSYLSQGDGYTF. The DNA for the CDR3 is TGTGCCAGCAGTTACTTGTCTCAGGGAGACGGCTACACCTTC.

This rearrangement joins TRBV27 to TRBJ2-7; D perhaps matches TRBD2 (6 bases). The germline CDR1 and CDR2 sequences are MNHEY and SMNVEV (reference sequence). The CDR3 length is 14 residues. V gave up 5 bases and J gave up 1 base, with 12 bases separating them. The CDR3 DNA sequence: TGTGCCAGCAGTCCCCGCGGGACTTCCTACGAGCAGTACTTC. Translating it yields CASSPRGTSYEQYF.

The rearrangement links TRBV9 to TRBJ1-4; unclear D gene. The V gene's germline CDR1 is SGDLS and CDR2 YYNGEE. V was pared by 2 bases and J by 0 bases, with 8 bases between. This CDR3 is 15 amino acids long. CDR3 DNA: TGTGCCAGCAGCGTGGGAACGTCAACTAATGAAAAACTGTTTTTT. It translates to CASSVGTSTNEKLFF.

The rearrangement links TRBV10-3 to TRBJ2-1, with D perhaps being TRBD1 or TRBD2 (9 bases each). CDR1 is ENHRY and CDR2 is SYGVKD in the germline V gene. The V end lost 2 bases, the J end lost 9 bases, and 20 bases lay between the germline ends. This CDR3 has 16 residues. CDR3 in DNA: TGTGCCATCAGTGAGCCCGGGACAGGGACTAGCAGTGAGCAGTTCTTC. Translated: CAISEPGTGTSSEQFF.

V and J are TRBV6-1 and TRBJ2-1; D is perhaps TRBD2 (6 bases). Germline loops: CDR1 MNHNS, CDR2 SASEGT. The V end was cut by 3 bases, the J end by 12 bases, with 18 bases between. This CDR3 has 14 amino acids. Written as DNA, the CDR3 is TGTGCCAGCAGTGACTATACAGGCCTCGGGGGGCAGTTCTTC. Translated, it gives CASSDYTGLGGQFF.

This sequence joins TRBV9 and TRBJ1-2; 10 bases are shared with TRBD1. CDR1 SGDLS and CDR2 YYNGEE come from the germline V gene. The junction had 13 bases not matched to a gene; V was cut back by 3 bases and J by 8 bases. CDR3 length: 16 amino acids. CDR3 sequence: CASSDGTGTGASGYTF. For the CDR3, the DNA is TGTGCCAGCAGCGACGGGACGGGGACAGGGGCCTCGGGCTACACCTTC.

J is TRBJ1-1 and V is TRBV6-1; possible D gene TRBD1, 6 bases. The CDR3 is made up of 14 amino acids. Per germline, CDR1 MNHNS and CDR2 SASEGT. The V gene lost 6 bases and the J gene lost 5 bases, with 16 bases spanning the gap. CDR3 sequence: CASRRGGVGTEAFF. Here the CDR3 DNA reads TGTGCCAGCAGACGCGGGGGCGTTGGGACTGAAGCTTTCTTT.

Concerning this clone: Other nucleotide sequences in the sample specify the same CDR3. This chain uses TRBV9 with TRBJ2-7; 7 positions match TRBD1. Germline V gene lookup returns CDR1 SGDLS and CDR2 YYNGEE. J gave up 3 bases and V 3 bases, and 0 bases lay outside the gene matches. The length of the CDR3 is 12 residues. The CDR3 loop is CASSGDSYEQYF. The DNA for the CDR3 is TGTGCCAGCAGCGGGGACAGCTACGAGCAGTACTTC.

V is TRBV27 and J is TRBJ1-6; D gene uncertain. Germline V gene lookup returns CDR1 MNHEY and CDR2 SMNVEV (reference sequence). V was shortened by 3 bases and J by 4 bases, with 7 bases between the two germline ends. The CDR3 has 14 residues. The CDR3 sequence is CASSFVDYNSPLHF. Here the CDR3 DNA reads TGTGCCAGCAGTTTCGTGGATTATAATTCACCCCTCCACTTT.

The rearrangement uses TRBV18 and TRBJ2-2; D remains unclear. Per the germline V gene, CDR1 is KGHSH and CDR2 is LQKENI. Trimming left V 5 bases short and J 1 base short, with 11 bases between. The CDR3 covers 15 residues. The CDR3 coding sequence is TGTGCCAGCTCAGGGTCGGTCTTGAACACCGGGGAGCTGTTTTTT. Its translation is CASSGSVLNTGELFF.

The gene calls are TRBV9 and TRBJ2-5; a weak D match, TRBD2 (5 bases). The end of the DNA fits TRBJ2-7 better, so the J call may be wrong. The germline V gene encodes CDR1 SGDLS and CDR2 YYNGEE. This CDR3 has 15 amino acids. DNA for the CDR3: TGTGCCAGCAGCGGTGGTCGAGAGGGTAGCCACGAGCAGTACTTC. Translation gives CASSGGREGSHEQYF.

V and J are TRBV9 and TRBJ2-2, with D uncertain. Trimming left V 3 bases short and J 4 bases short, with 10 bases between. The germline CDR1 and CDR2 sequences are SGDLS and YYNGEE. CDR3 length equals 14 residues. The CDR3 reads CASSGRIATGELFF. The CDR3 region has the DNA TGTGCCAGCAGCGGTCGTATAGCCACCGGGGAGCTGTTTTTT.

The V and J genes are TRBV5-6 and TRBJ2-2; D not certain. With 0 bases removed from V and 3 bases from J, the gap between germline ends came to 15 bases. The CDR3 has 17 residues. Germline CDR1 SGHDT, CDR2 YYEEEE. The CDR3 region is CASSLVEFIRDTGELFF. Written as DNA, the CDR3 is TGTGCCAGCAGCTTGGTCGAGTTTATTCGGGACACCGGGGAGCTGTTTTTT.

The CDR3 spells CASSPPGTGSSYEQYF. The CDR3 DNA reads TGTGCCAGCAGTCCGCCCGGGACAGGGAGCTCCTACGAGCAGTACTTC. The chain couples TRBV27 to TRBJ2-7; the match to TRBD1 covers 9 bases. V lost 5 bases to trimming and J lost 0 bases; unmatched junction nucleotides: 8. Germline CDR1 MNHEY, CDR2 SMNVEV (reference sequence). The CDR3 consists of 16 residues.

The rearrangement links TRBV4-3 to TRBJ2-1; D is ambiguous. This CDR3 is built from 14 residues. V lost 0 bases, J lost 5 bases, and 8 bases lay in between. Per germline, CDR1 LGHNA and CDR2 YSLEER. In DNA, the CDR3 is TGCGCCAGCAGCCAAGATGAACCGGACAATGAGCAGTTCTTC. Its translation: CASSQDEPDNEQFF.

The chain carries TRBV7-9 and TRBJ2-1; D perhaps matches TRBD2 (5 bases). This CDR3 region has 13 residues. V was cut by 4 bases and J by 3 bases, with 7 bases left in between. The germline V gene encodes CDR1 SEHNR and CDR2 FQNEAQ (reference sequence). CDR3 coding DNA: TGTGCCAGCAGCTATGCGGGCTACAATGAGCAGTTCTTC. It codes for CASSYAGYNEQFF.

V usage is TRBV7-9 and J usage is TRBJ1-6, with D unclear. Per germline, CDR1 SEHNR and CDR2 FQNEAQ (reference sequence). V shed 1 base and J shed 10 bases, with 14 bases lying between them. This CDR3 is built from 15 residues. CDR3: CASSLVGGPGSPLHF. The CDR3 DNA reads TGTGCCAGCAGCTTAGTAGGAGGACCCGGATCACCCCTCCACTTT.